The source of this T cell receptor (beta chain) is a study of blood T cell repertoires in COVID-19. Study at large: COVID-19 samples collected from the United States, Italy and Spain covered acute and convalescent phases. PBMCs, B-cell-depleted T cells, or T cells provided the cDNA or gDNA that made up the material.

This clone was detected only a few times. Original analysis: Cell counts per sample came from amplifying reference gene primers. Repertoires were generated with immunoSEQ multiplex PCR, while TCRdb's copy carries only in-frame clones and drops some. V, J and clone size are those of that table, while D and trimming were read from the DNA. This table has 53,000 or so clones, approximately 90% appearing once. The CDR3 loop spans 13 amino acids. V dropped 1 base and J dropped 4 bases, with 5 bases sitting between them. Germline loops: CDR1 LGHDT, CDR2 YNNKEL (reference sequence). The chain links TRBV3-1 (or the pseudogene TRBV3-2) to TRBJ1-3; no clear D gene. This sequence originates from an older man with acute or convalescent COVID-19. Sequencing was performed on peripheral blood. This CDR3 reads CASSQVEGNTIYF. The CDR3 DNA sequence: TGTGCCAGCAGCCAAGTTGAGGGAAACACCATATATTTT.